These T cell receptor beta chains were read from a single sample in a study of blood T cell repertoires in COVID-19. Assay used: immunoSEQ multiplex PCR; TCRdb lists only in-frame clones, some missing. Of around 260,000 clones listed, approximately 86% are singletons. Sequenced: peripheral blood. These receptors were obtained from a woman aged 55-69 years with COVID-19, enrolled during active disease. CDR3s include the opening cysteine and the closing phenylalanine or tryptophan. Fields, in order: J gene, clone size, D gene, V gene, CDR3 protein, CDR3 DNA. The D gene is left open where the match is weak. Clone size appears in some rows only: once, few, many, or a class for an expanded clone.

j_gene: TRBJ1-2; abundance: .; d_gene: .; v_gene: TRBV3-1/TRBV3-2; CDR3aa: CASSQGSGIDYTF; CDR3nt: TGTGCCAGCAGCCAAGGTTCCGGGATCGACTACACCTTC
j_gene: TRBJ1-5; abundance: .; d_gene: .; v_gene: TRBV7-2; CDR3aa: CASSLGRASNQPQHF; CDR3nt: TGTGCCAGCAGCTTAGGCAGGGCTAGCAATCAGCCCCAGCATTTT
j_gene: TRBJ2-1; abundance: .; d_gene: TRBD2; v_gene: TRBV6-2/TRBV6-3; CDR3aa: CASSTRLANYYNEQFF; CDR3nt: TGTGCCAGCAGTACCCGACTAGCGAATTACTACAATGAGCAGTTCTTC
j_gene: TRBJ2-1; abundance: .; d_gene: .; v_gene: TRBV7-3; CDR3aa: CASSLSPRLNEQFF; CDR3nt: TGTGCCAGCAGCTTGAGCCCGAGGCTTAATGAGCAGTTCTTC
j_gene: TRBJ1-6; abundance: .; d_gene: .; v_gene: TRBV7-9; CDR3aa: CASSLVGAPHSPLHF; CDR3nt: TGTGCCAGCAGCTTAGTTGGGGCACCCCATTCACCCCTCCACTTT
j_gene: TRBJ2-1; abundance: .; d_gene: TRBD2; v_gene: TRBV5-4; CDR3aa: CASSPRYSLAGVAGYNEQFF; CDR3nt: TGTGCCAGCAGCCCCCGCTACAGTCTAGCGGGAGTAGCCGGCTACAATGAGCAGTTCTTC
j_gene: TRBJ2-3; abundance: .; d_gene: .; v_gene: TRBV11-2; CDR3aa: CASSFEIVVSDTQYF; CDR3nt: TGTGCCAGCAGCTTCGAGATTGTGGTCTCAGATACGCAGTATTTT
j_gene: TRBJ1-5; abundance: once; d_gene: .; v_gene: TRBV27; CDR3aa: CASSPQGGQPQHF; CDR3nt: TGTGCCAGCAGTCCACAGGGTGGGCAGCCCCAGCATTTT
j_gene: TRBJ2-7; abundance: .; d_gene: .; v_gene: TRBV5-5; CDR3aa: CASNRVGADYEQYF; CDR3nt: TGTGCCAGCAACCGGGTGGGGGCAGACTACGAGCAGTACTTC
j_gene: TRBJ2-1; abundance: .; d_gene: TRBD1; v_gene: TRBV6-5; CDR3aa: CASSRDSNNEQFF; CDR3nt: TGTGCCAGCAGTCGGGACAGCAACAATGAGCAGTTCTTC
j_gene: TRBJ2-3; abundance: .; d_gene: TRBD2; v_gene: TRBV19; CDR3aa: CASRESGRAVTDTQYF; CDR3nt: TGTGCCAGTAGGGAAAGCGGGAGGGCCGTCACAGATACGCAGTATTTT
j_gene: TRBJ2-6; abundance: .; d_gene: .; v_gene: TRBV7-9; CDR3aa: CASSPPPVSGANVLTF; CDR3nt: TGTGCCAGCAGCCCCCCTCCGGTCTCTGGGGCCAACGTCCTGACTTTC
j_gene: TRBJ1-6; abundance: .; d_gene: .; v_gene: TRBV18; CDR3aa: CASSPGGGVNSPLHF; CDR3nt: TGTGCCAGCTCACCAGGAGGAGGGGTTAATTCACCCCTCCACTTT
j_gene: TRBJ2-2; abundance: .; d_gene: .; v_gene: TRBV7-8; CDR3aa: CASSLTENTGELFF; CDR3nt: TGTGCCAGCAGCTTGACAGAAAACACCGGGGAGCTGTTTTTT
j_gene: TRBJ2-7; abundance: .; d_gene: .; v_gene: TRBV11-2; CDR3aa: CASSPPRRVSYEQYF; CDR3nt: TGTGCCAGCAGCCCCCCCCGGCGGGTCTCCTACGAGCAGTACTTC
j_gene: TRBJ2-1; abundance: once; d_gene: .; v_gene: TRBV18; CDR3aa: CASEDSHYNEQFF; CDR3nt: TGTGCCTCTGAGGACAGCCACTACAATGAGCAGTTCTTC
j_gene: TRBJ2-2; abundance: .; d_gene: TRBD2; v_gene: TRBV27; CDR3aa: CASTPRGGSSPGELFF; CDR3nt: TGTGCCAGCACCCCGCGAGGCGGGAGTTCTCCCGGGGAGCTGTTTTTT
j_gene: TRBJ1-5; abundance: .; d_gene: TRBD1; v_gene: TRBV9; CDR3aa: CASSSGTGRSQPQHF; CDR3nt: TGTGCCAGCAGCTCAGGGACAGGGAGGTCTCAGCCCCAGCATTTT
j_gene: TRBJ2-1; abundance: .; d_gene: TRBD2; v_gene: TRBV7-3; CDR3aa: CASSRTGGGNYNEQFF; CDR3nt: TGTGCCAGCAGCCGAACGGGGGGAGGTAACTACAATGAGCAGTTCTTC
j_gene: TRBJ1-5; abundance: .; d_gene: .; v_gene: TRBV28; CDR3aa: CASSFRFEQPQHF; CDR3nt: TGTGCCAGCAGTTTCCGGTTCGAGCAGCCCCAGCATTTT
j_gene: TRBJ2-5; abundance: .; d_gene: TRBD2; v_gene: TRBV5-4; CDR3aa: CASSLAGLAGRETQYF; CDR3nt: TGTGCCAGCAGCTTGGCCGGACTAGCGGGACGCGAGACCCAGTACTTC
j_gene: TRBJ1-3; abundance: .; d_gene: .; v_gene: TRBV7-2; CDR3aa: CASSFVPGDTSGNTIYF; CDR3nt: TGTGCCAGCAGCTTCGTCCCAGGGGACACCTCTGGAAACACCATATATTTT
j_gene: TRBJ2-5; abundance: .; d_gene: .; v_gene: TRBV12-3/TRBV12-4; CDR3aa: CASSLNGETQYF; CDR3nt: TGTGCCAGCAGTTTAAACGGAGAGACCCAGTACTTC
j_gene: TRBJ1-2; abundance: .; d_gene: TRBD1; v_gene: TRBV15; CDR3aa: CATSSAGTENYGYTF; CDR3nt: TGTGCCACCAGCAGCGCCGGGACAGAAAACTATGGCTACACCTTC
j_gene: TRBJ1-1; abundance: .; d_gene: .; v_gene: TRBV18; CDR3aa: CASSPRGDTYTEAFF; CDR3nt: TGTGCCAGCTCACCACGAGGGGACACCTACACTGAAGCTTTCTTT
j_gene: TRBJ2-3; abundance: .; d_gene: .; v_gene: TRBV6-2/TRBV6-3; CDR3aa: CASSPNTDTQYF; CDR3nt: TGTGCCAGCAGCCCCAACACAGATACGCAGTATTTT
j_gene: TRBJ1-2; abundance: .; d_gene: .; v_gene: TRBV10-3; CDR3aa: CATIGGGIPSYGYTF; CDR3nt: TGTGCCACCATTGGCGGGGGTATCCCCTCCTATGGCTACACCTTC
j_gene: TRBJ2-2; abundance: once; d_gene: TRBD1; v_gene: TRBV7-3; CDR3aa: CASSSVVWTGGTGELFF; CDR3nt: TGTGCCAGCAGTTCCGTCGTGTGGACAGGGGGCACCGGGGAGCTGTTTTTT
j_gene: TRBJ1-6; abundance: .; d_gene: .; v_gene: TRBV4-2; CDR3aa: CASSQVGQGYNSPLHF; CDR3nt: TGTGCCAGCAGCCAAGTAGGGCAGGGGTATAATTCACCCCTCCACTTT
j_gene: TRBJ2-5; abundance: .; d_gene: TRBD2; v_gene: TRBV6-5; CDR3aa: CASKRTSGPQETQYF; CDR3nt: TGTGCCAGCAAGAGGACTAGCGGACCCCAAGAGACCCAGTACTTC
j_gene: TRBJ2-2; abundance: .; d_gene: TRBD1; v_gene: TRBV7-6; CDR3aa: CASSLLGGQGTNTGELFF; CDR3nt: TGTGCCAGCAGCTTACTGGGAGGACAGGGTACGAACACCGGGGAGCTGTTTTTT
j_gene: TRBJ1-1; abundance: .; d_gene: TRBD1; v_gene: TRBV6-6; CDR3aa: CASSYQDRGTPQAFF; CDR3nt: TGTGCCAGCAGTTACCAGGACAGGGGGACCCCCCAAGCTTTCTTT